The T cell receptor beta chain under discussion was sequenced for a study of cytomegalovirus exposure and HLA in healthy donors. Study-level results: A later analysis showed HLA-associated TCR beta chains outstripping equally common others in clonal expansion. Immune exposure information comprised only CMV serostatus.

The PCR contained 60 Vbeta and 13 Jbeta primers. The protocol was immunoSEQ multiplex PCR, while the TCRdb copy is restricted to in-frame clones and leaves out a portion. The sample lists around 250,000 clones, about 80% occurring once. V lost 7 bases, J lost 5 bases, and 9 bases lay in between. This CDR3 is built from 12 residues. In germline, CDR1 is SNHLY, CDR2 FYNNEI. Concerning this clone: Its antigen is unidentified.

The TCR comes from a woman in her fifties or sixties in good health and CMV-seropositive. The chain recombines TRBV2 with TRBJ1-5; D may be TRBD1 (5 bases). Material: PBMCs. The CDR3 region has the DNA TGTGCCAGCAAGGACACGGATCAGCCCCAGCATTTT. It specifies CASKDTDQPQHF.